Presented here are 21 T cell receptor beta chains from one specimen sequenced in a study of cytomegalovirus exposure and HLA in healthy donors (dated by TCRdb to 2016 to 2017). Libraries were prepared through the immunoSEQ multiplex PCR assay. A mixture of 60 forward primers for TCR Vbeta segments and 13 reverse primers for TCR Jbeta segments was used in the multiplex PCR. TCRdb obtained this table from immuneACCESS and retained in-frame rearrangements with V and J assigned. These tables miss some clones; where compared with another copy, unresolved V genes account for less than half of the shortfall, and the remainder is unexplained. The table for this sample shows around 200,000 clones. The ten largest clones take up roughly 0.83% of the sample. What was sequenced was PBMCs. These receptors all come from a woman aged 18-29 years in good health and CMV-seropositive.

V gene TRBV6-4 combines with J gene TRBJ1-2, with 8 bases aligning to TRBD1. V shed 3 bases, J shed 6 bases, and the junction held 6 bases outside the gene matches. The germline V gene encodes CDR1 MRHNA and CDR2 SNTAGT. The CDR3 extends over 14 amino acids. The chain's CDR3 is CASSELGQGDGYTF. As DNA, the CDR3 is TGTGCCAGCAGTGAGCTCGGACAGGGTGATGGCTACACCTTC.

The J gene is TRBJ2-2, the V gene TRBV6-5; 7 nucleotides line up with TRBD1. The junction had 6 bases not matched to a gene; V was cut back by 0 bases and J by 5 bases. The CDR3 spans 16 residues. Germline loops: CDR1 MNHEY, CDR2 SVGAGI. The CDR3 DNA sequence: TGTGCCAGCAGTTACTCCACAGGGGAATGGACCGGGGAGCTGTTTTTT. Translation gives CASSYSTGEWTGELFF.

This chain links TRBV11-2 with TRBJ2-1; 8 positions match TRBD2. Germline CDR1 and CDR2: SGHAT and FQNNGV. V trimming: 1 base; J trimming: 0 bases; junction bases outside the gene matches: 8. CDR3 length equals 18 residues. The CDR3 DNA sequence: TGTGCCAGCAGCTTAGGCCGCGGGAGGCCCCTCTCCTACAATGAGCAGTTCTTC. Translated, it gives CASSLGRGRPLSYNEQFF.

The V gene is TRBV28, the J gene TRBJ2-5; tentative D call: TRBD1 (5 bases). This CDR3 has 16 amino acids. Between the trimmed V and J ends, which lost 4 bases and 4 bases, there was a span of 19 bases. In germline, CDR1 is MDHEN, CDR2 SYDVKM. DNA for the CDR3: TGTGCCAGCAGTTCACATGGGCAGGGAACCCGAGAGACCCAGTACTTC. It translates to CASSSHGQGTRETQYF.

The chain joins TRBV5-1 to TRBJ2-1; D is ambiguous. CDR1 and CDR2 (germline): SGHRS, YFSETQ. Trimming removed 0 bases at V and 2 bases at J, with 15 bases between. The CDR3 consists of 17 residues. The CDR3 sequence: CASSLVATVGAYNEQFF. DNA of the CDR3: TGCGCCAGCAGCTTGGTGGCTACAGTTGGCGCCTACAATGAGCAGTTCTTC. The whole variable domain, filled in from reference TRBV5-1 and TRBJ2-1, reads KAGVTQTPRYLIKTRGQQVTLSCSPISGHRSVSWYQQTPGQGLQFLFEYFSETQRNKGNFPGRFSGRQFSNSRSEMNVSTLELGDSALYLCASSLVATVGAYNEQFFGPGTRLTVL.

The chain couples TRBV6-6 to TRBJ1-2; a possible D gene is TRBD1 (5 bases). The CDR3 length is 10 residues. Trimming took off 6 bases at V and 8 bases at J, with 7 bases between the two ends. Germline CDR1 reads MNHNY; CDR2 reads SVGAGI (reference sequence). DNA of the CDR3: TGTGCCAGCAGCAGGGAAGGCTACACCTTC. Translated, it gives CASSREGYTF.

This rearrangement joins TRBV11-3 to TRBJ2-7; TRBD1 might be the D (6 bases). This CDR3 region has 16 residues. Trimming took off 5 bases at V and 2 bases at J, with 19 bases between the two ends. Germline lookup yields CDR1 SGHNT and CDR2 YENEEA. The CDR3 DNA reads as TGTGCCAGCAGCCAGAGGGGCAGGGGAGAGGCCTACGAGCAGTACTTC. This gives the protein CASSQRGRGEAYEQYF.

J is TRBJ2-4 and V is TRBV5-6, with 9 bases aligning to TRBD1. The V and J ends lost 2 bases and 8 bases, in that order; junction bases with no gene match: 5. Germline assignment: CDR1 SGHDT and CDR2 YYEEEE. The CDR3 has 14 residues. The CDR3 loop reads CASSFGQGSDIQYF. The CDR3 DNA follows: TGTGCCAGCAGCTTCGGACAGGGGAGTGACATTCAGTACTTC.

V is TRBV30 and J is TRBJ1-3; no firm D call. Germline CDR1 is GTSNPN and CDR2 is SVGIG (reference sequence). The CDR3 runs to 14 residues. The germline V and J ends were trimmed by 3 bases and 0 bases, with 9 bases remaining between them. CDR3 in DNA: TGTGCCTGGAGGTTCTCCGGCTCTGGAAACACCATATATTTT. Its protein product is CAWRFSGSGNTIYF. Together with reference TRBV30 and TRBJ1-3, the CDR3 gives the full variable domain: SQTIHQWPATLVQPVGSPLSLECTVEGTSNPNLYWYRQAAGRGLQLLFYSVGIGQISSEVPQNLSASRPQDRQFILSSKKLLLSDSGFYLCAWRFSGSGNTIYFGEGSWLTVV.

The CDR3 DNA reads TGTGCCAGCAGCCGGGGGGATTGGGTGAACACTGAAGCTTTCTTT. This gives the protein CASSRGDWVNTEAFF. The genes are TRBV2 and TRBJ1-1; D perhaps matches TRBD1 (5 bases). Germline CDR1 reads SNHLY; CDR2 reads FYNNEI. V lost 6 bases and J lost 0, with 14 bases in between. The length of the CDR3 is 15 residues.

The chain combines TRBV7-6 with TRBJ2-1; no clear D gene. This CDR3 comprises 12 residues. Germline V gives CDR1 SGHVS, CDR2 FNYEAQ. The V and J ends lost 5 bases and 8 bases respectively, with 10 bases between them. CDR3 nucleotides: TGTGCCAGCAGCCAAGGTCAGGATGAGCAGTTCTTC. Protein: CASSQGQDEQFF.

CDR3 region: CASSFRVAGVNEQYF. As DNA, the CDR3 is TGCGCCAGCAGCTTTAGGGTAGCGGGAGTGAACGAGCAGTACTTC. The V call is TRBV5-1, the J call TRBJ2-7; 9 nucleotides agree with TRBD2. V lost 2 bases, J lost 5 bases, and 8 bases stayed unmatched. The CDR3 totals 15 residues. Germline CDR1 reads SGHRS; CDR2 reads YFSETQ.

The V and J genes are TRBV18 and TRBJ2-7; 7 bases match TRBD2. The CDR3 sequence is 16 residues long. Germline CDR1 and CDR2: KGHSH and LQKENI. The trim removed 1 base at V and 2 bases at J, leaving 8 bases unmatched. As DNA, the CDR3 is TGTGCCAGCTCACCACTACGGCGGGAGTTCGCCTACGAGCAGTACTTC. Translating it yields CASSPLRREFAYEQYF.

The rearrangement links TRBV19 to TRBJ2-2; D may be TRBD1 (6 bases). Per the germline V gene, CDR1 is LNHDA and CDR2 is SQIVND (reference sequence). V gave up 11 bases and J gave up 4 bases, with 17 bases separating them. The CDR3 consists of 14 residues. The CDR3 nucleotides read TGTGCCGTCCAGGGGTATTTGCGCACCGGGGAGCTGTTTTTT. Its protein is CAVQGYLRTGELFF.

The chain combines TRBV18 with TRBJ2-1; 7 positions agree with TRBD1. With 6 bases clipped from V and 4 bases from J, the junction kept 3 bases outside the gene matches. The CDR3 is 13 residues long. Germline V gene lookup returns CDR1 KGHSH and CDR2 LQKENI. The CDR3 protein is CASSGTAYNEQFF. As DNA, the CDR3 is TGTGCCAGCTCCGGGACAGCTTACAATGAGCAGTTCTTC.

The chain employs TRBV7-9 and TRBJ1-2; D possibly corresponds to TRBD1 (5 bases). The CDR3 has 14 residues. Germline loops: CDR1 SEHNR, CDR2 FQNEAQ (reference sequence). The V and J ends lost 8 bases and 7 bases respectively, with 20 bases between them. CDR3 bases: TGTGCCAGCCAAGTCCGGGACTCAAGGCTTGGCTACACCTTC. Its protein product is CASQVRDSRLGYTF.

The rearrangement uses TRBV10-3 and TRBJ2-7; 8 nucleotides align to TRBD2. Germline lookup yields CDR1 ENHRY and CDR2 SYGVKD. This CDR3 spans 13 amino acids. V was clipped by 7 bases and J by 6 bases; unmatched bases: 8. CDR3 region: CAIKEGLVGEQYF. In DNA form, the CDR3 reads TGTGCCATCAAGGAGGGACTAGTAGGCGAGCAGTACTTC.

The CDR3 DNA follows: TGTGCCAGCAGCTTAGGGCCCGGGGGAACAAGTGAAGCTTTCTTT. Translated, it gives CASSLGPGGTSEAFF. V and J are TRBV7-8 and TRBJ1-1, with a weak D call TRBD1 (5 bases). The CDR3 has 15 amino acids. Trimming stripped 1 base from V and 7 bases from J, with 16 bases between. Germline V gene sequence: CDR1 SGHVS, CDR2 FQNEAQ.

This chain links TRBV6-6 with TRBJ1-3; TRBD1 might be the D (5 bases). Germline lookup yields CDR1 MNHNY and CDR2 SVGAGI (reference sequence). The CDR3 extends over 13 amino acids. V was trimmed by 5 bases and J by 8 bases, leaving 13 bases between them. The CDR3 region has the DNA TGTGCCAGCAGTACGGACACGGACGACACCATATATTTT. It encodes CASSTDTDDTIYF.

J is TRBJ1-1 and V is TRBV7-9; no firm D call. Germline V gene data show CDR1 as SEHNR and CDR2 as FQNEAQ (reference sequence). The CDR3 runs to 13 residues. V lost 7 bases and J lost 4, with 13 bases in between. The DNA for the CDR3 is TGTGCCAGCACCCCTACCGCTGGCACTGAAGCTTTCTTT. Translating gives CASTPTAGTEAFF.

The chain combines TRBV10-1 with TRBJ1-1; D is perhaps TRBD1 (5 bases). Trimming shortened V by 3 bases and J by 1 base, and 12 bases separated the two germline ends. CDR1 and CDR2 from the germline V gene are WNHNN and SYGVQD (reference sequence). This CDR3 region has 15 residues. This CDR3 reads CASSDPGGSNTEAFF. CDR3 sequence (DNA): TGCGCCAGCAGTGATCCCGGGGGTTCGAACACTGAAGCTTTCTTT.